Presented here are 17 T cell receptor beta chains from one specimen sequenced in a study of cytomegalovirus exposure and HLA in healthy donors. The PCR had 60 Vbeta and 13 Jbeta primers. TCRdb keeps only in-frame clones here, not all; method: immunoSEQ multiplex PCR. This sample yields around 180,000 clones, of which 84% are seen a single time; approximately 0.26% belongs to the top ten. Sequencing was carried out using PBMCs. These receptors came from a boy between 10 and 17 years old in good health and CMV-seronegative.

DNA for the CDR3: TGTGCCAGCAGCGTGACCCCGGGACAGGGAAACTATGGCTACACCTTC. Encoded protein: CASSVTPGQGNYGYTF. The V gene is TRBV9, the J gene TRBJ1-2, with 9 bases matching TRBD1. Trimming cost V 2 bases and J 2 bases; bases outside gene matches: 7. Germline loops: CDR1 SGDLS, CDR2 YYNGEE. This CDR3 has 16 residues. The complete variable domain, with remaining parts taken from reference TRBV9 and TRBJ1-2, reads DSGVTQTPKHLITATGQRVTLRCSPRSGDLSVYWYQQSLDQGLQFLIQYYNGEERAKGNILERFSAQQFPDLHSELNLSSLELGDSALYFCASSVTPGQGNYGYTFGSGTRLTVV.

This clone has a single count. The genes are TRBV4-2 and TRBJ1-3, with a weak D call TRBD1 (5 bases). The ends were cut back, 3 bases at V and 3 bases at J, with 12 bases in the middle. CDR1 and CDR2 (germline): LGHNA, YNFKEQ. CDR3 length equals 15 residues. The CDR3 loop is CASSQGQGGGNTIYF. DNA of the CDR3: TGTGCCAGCAGCCAGGGGCAGGGAGGTGGAAACACCATATATTTT.

The chain couples TRBV19 to TRBJ2-5; TRBD1 matches at 7 bases. V was clipped by 4 bases and J by 0 bases; unmatched bases: 8. This CDR3 has 16 residues. Per germline, CDR1 LNHDA and CDR2 SQIVND (reference sequence). CDR3 nucleotides: TGTGCCAGTAGTACTCCGTTCACAGGGGACCAAGAGACCCAGTACTTC. Amino acids: CASSTPFTGDQETQYF. Looking up the rest from reference TRBV19 and TRBJ2-5 gives the full variable domain: DGGITQSPKYLFRKEGQNVTLSCEQNLNHDAMYWYRQDPGQGLRLIYYSQIVNDFQKGDIAEGYSVSREKKESFPLTVTSAQKNPTAFYLCASSTPFTGDQETQYFGPGTRLLVL.

The rearrangement links TRBV30 to TRBJ1-3; the match to TRBD1 covers 8 bases. This CDR3 has 14 residues. Germline assignment: CDR1 GTSNPN and CDR2 SVGIG (reference sequence). V lost 8 bases, J lost 0 bases, and 6 bases stayed unmatched. CDR3 DNA sequence: TGTGCCCTCCGGACAGGGCTCTCTGGAAACACCATATATTTT. Translation: CALRTGLSGNTIYF.

This sequence joins TRBV19 and TRBJ2-7; 8 nucleotides align to TRBD1. The V gene's germline CDR1 is LNHDA and CDR2 SQIVND (reference sequence). V trimming: 3 bases; J trimming: 4 bases; junction bases outside the gene matches: 11. This CDR3 spans 16 amino acids. CDR3 nucleotide sequence: TGTGCCAGTAGTATCGGGATCGGGCAGGGGGCGTACGAGCAGTACTTC. The encoded protein is CASSIGIGQGAYEQYF.

This chain joins TRBV7-2 and TRBJ2-2, with D unclear. Per the germline V gene, CDR1 is SGHTA and CDR2 is FQGNSA. Trimming stripped 8 bases from V and 6 bases from J, with 13 bases between. This CDR3 contains 13 residues. The CDR3 DNA is TGTGCCAGCGACAACAGATATGCCGGGGAGCTGTTTTTT. Residues: CASDNRYAGELFF. The whole variable domain, remainder taken from reference TRBV7-2 and TRBJ2-2, is GAGVSQSPSNKVTEKGKDVELRCDPISGHTALYWYRQSLGQGLEFLIYFQGNSAPDKSGLPSDRFSAERTGGSVSTLTIQRTQQEDSAVYLCASDNRYAGELFFGEGSRLTVL.

V is TRBV5-1 and J is TRBJ2-3; TRBD1 aligns across 8 bases. Germline V CDR1 and CDR2: SGHRS, YFSETQ. This CDR3 has 16 residues. V shed 1 base and J 1 base; nucleotides not matched to a gene: 5. The CDR3 loop is CASSLLDRDGTDTQYF. The CDR3 bases are TGCGCCAGCAGCTTGCTGGACAGGGATGGCACAGATACGCAGTATTTT.

V gene TRBV5-1 combines with J gene TRBJ2-7; 10 bases are shared with TRBD1. Germline V gene lookup returns CDR1 SGHRS and CDR2 YFSETQ. The V and J ends lost 4 bases and 3 bases, in that order; junction bases with no gene match: 4. The CDR3 spans 14 residues. The CDR3 is CASSPGQGGYEQYF. The CDR3 nucleotides are TGCGCCAGCAGCCCAGGACAGGGGGGCTACGAGCAGTACTTC.

V is TRBV6-5 and J is TRBJ2-2; perhaps TRBD1 as D (5 bases). CDR1 MNHEY and CDR2 SVGAGI come from the germline V gene. This CDR3 region has 13 residues. The V gene lost 6 bases and the J gene lost 0 bases, with 5 bases spanning the gap. In DNA form, the CDR3 reads TGTGCCAGCAGGACAGCGAACACCGGGGAGCTGTTTTTT. This gives the protein CASRTANTGELFF.

V is TRBV29-1 and J is TRBJ2-7; D gene ambiguous. CDR3 length equals 12 residues. Germline V lookup: CDR1 SQVTM, CDR2 ANQGSEA. Trimming cost V 3 bases and J 0 bases, with 6 bases left between them. CDR3 sequence (DNA): TGCAGCGTTGAGGGCAGCTCCTACGAGCAGTACTTC. Translated: CSVEGSSYEQYF.

This clone is a singleton in its sample. The chain recombines TRBV5-1 with TRBJ2-1; 8 positions match TRBD2. The CDR3 totals 16 residues. V gave up 0 bases and J gave up 9 bases; unmatched junction bases: 11. Looked up from germline, CDR1 is SGHRS and CDR2 is YFSETQ. DNA of the CDR3: TGCGCCAGCAGCTTGGAATCTAGCGGGCGTTTAGGTGAGCAGTTCTTC. Amino acid sequence: CASSLESSGRLGEQFF.

This chain connects TRBV10-2 to TRBJ1-1; 7 bases align to TRBD1. V was pared by 4 bases and J by 4 bases, with 3 bases of the junction left unmatched. The CDR3 has 13 amino acids. Germline V lookup: CDR1 WSHSY, CDR2 SAAADI. CDR3 bases: TGCGCCAGCAGTGGCCAGGGGGTCACTGAAGCTTTCTTT. Protein product: CASSGQGVTEAFF.

This clone was found once. V usage is TRBV6-6 and J usage is TRBJ2-7, with D uncertain. Germline CDR1 is MNHNY and CDR2 is SVGAGI (reference sequence). This CDR3 region has 12 residues. V gave up 2 bases and J gave up 4 bases, with 6 bases separating them. CDR3 residues: CASSYSSYEQYF. The CDR3 region has the DNA TGTGCCAGCAGTTACAGTAGTTACGAGCAGTACTTC.

The CDR3 sequence is CASSTAGASVEAFF. The CDR3 bases are TGTGCCAGCTCAACGGCTGGGGCCTCTGTTGAAGCTTTCTTT. This chain joins TRBV18 and TRBJ1-1; D possibly corresponds to TRBD1 (5 bases). The CDR3 loop spans 14 amino acids. Germline lookup yields CDR1 KGHSH and CDR2 LQKENI. Trimming stripped 5 bases from V and 7 bases from J, with 17 bases between.

The table lists this clone with a few counts. The rearrangement uses TRBV6-1 and TRBJ1-1; no firm D call. The CDR3 runs to 11 residues. The V gene lost 6 bases and the J gene lost 1 base, with 3 bases spanning the gap. CDR1 and CDR2 (germline): MNHNS, SASEGT. CDR3 protein: CASRRNTEAFF. The CDR3 DNA follows: TGTGCCAGCAGGAGGAACACTGAAGCTTTCTTT.

This clone was detected once. The V call is TRBV9, the J call TRBJ1-3, with D possibly matching TRBD1 (5 bases). The CDR3 is made up of 18 amino acids. Trimming took 3 bases from V and 0 from J, leaving 19 bases between them. Per germline, CDR1 SGDLS and CDR2 YYNGEE. In DNA form, the CDR3 reads TGTGCCAGCAGCGCGCCCCGAGTTGGAGGGGCCTCTGGAAACACCATATATTTT. It specifies CASSAPRVGGASGNTIYF.

V gene TRBV7-2 combines with J gene TRBJ1-2; 9 positions match TRBD1. V gave up 4 bases and J gave up 5 bases; unmatched junction bases: 11. Looked up from germline, CDR1 is SGHTA and CDR2 is FQGNSA. The CDR3 sequence is 16 residues long. DNA for the CDR3: TGTGCCAGCAGCTCGTCCAGGAGACAGGGGGGATATGGCTACACCTTC. The encoded protein is CASSSSRRQGGYGYTF.